This T cell receptor (beta chain) was sequenced during a study of shared clonotypes between healthy human individuals. Study-level background: The donor group consisted of a couple of women and a few men, aged 18 to 49.

How the authors handled the data: Junction-only sequences without quality scores came from ImmunoSEQ, so filtering differed. Using immunoSEQ multiplex PCR, the repertoire was profiled, and TCRdb retains in-frame clones only, with some absent. The V and J calls and clone size come from that table; D and trimming were worked out from the DNA. This sample yields about 560,000 clones, of which around three quarters are seen a single time; around 12% belongs to the top ten. There were no recent acute infections or vaccinations among the donors, who were healthy HIV-negative adults. The CDR3 sequence is 16 residues long. V gave up 1 base and J gave up 4 bases, with 13 bases separating them. Germline V lookup: CDR1 SGHTA, CDR2 FQGTGA.

This TCR derives from a woman in her thirties or forties in good health. Some clones in this sample may be carry-over from other donors' samples. The chain joins TRBV7-3 to TRBJ1-4, with D uncertain. The specimen was PBMCs. Here the CDR3 reads CASSLNGPGNNEKLFF. CDR3 bases: TGTGCCAGCAGCTTAAATGGACCGGGCAATAATGAAAAACTGTTTTTT. The full variable domain, completed using reference TRBV7-3 and TRBJ1-4, is GAGVSQTPSNKVTEKGKYVELRCDPISGHTALYWYRQSLGQGPEFLIYFQGTGAADDSGLPNDRFFAVRPEGSVSTLKIQRTERGDSAVYLCASSLNGPGNNEKLFFGSGTQLSVL.